This TCR beta chain was sequenced in a study of memory CD4+ T cells and cytomegalovirus serostatus (dated by TCRdb to between 2018 and 2021). Background for the entire study: A total of 33 healthy Belgian adults, of whom 9 were CMV seropositive and approximately 25 were CMV seronegative, were included in the cohort. CD4+ memory TCRbeta repertoires of a Belgian cohort with known cytomegalovirus serostatus were sequenced in order to replicate a published TCR-based CMV serostatus classifier.

There are a few counts of this clone. No antigen is known for it. Per-nucleotide qualities are absent, and no much larger clonotype sits a single base away. Broad study findings and their caveats: For CMV serostatus prediction, a median bootstrapped AUC of approximately 0.95 was reached with the original framework, and a median bootstrapped AUC of about 0.91 was reached with a US-trained random forest. The results were read as suggesting that the CMV-associated TCR signature is, for the most part, present in the CD4+ memory repertoire. Only CD4+CD45RO+ memory cells were sequenced, in contrast to the original study, in which naive and memory CD4+ and CD8+ populations were covered. A median bootstrapped AUC of about 0.95 with a 95% CI of 0.76-1.00 was achieved on the Belgian cohort by the original-framework classifier. Of about 180 previously reported CMV-associated TCRbeta sequences, 55 to 75 appeared in the CD4+ memory repertoires, each in one to five individuals.

The CDR3 sequence holds 15 residues, the cysteine and phenylalanine included. The kept DNA is CDR3 alone, 45 bases in frame from the first base. CDR1 and CDR2 were assigned from the germline V gene (reference sequence) as GTSNPN and SVGIG. Trimming costs V 0 bases and J 6 bases, and their ends lie 15 bases apart. The Quick-DNA Microprep Kit was used to extract genomic DNA from the sorted cells. Amplification of TCRbeta DNA was done with the immunoSEQ hsTCRbeta kit, following the protocol from the manufacturer. TCRbeta libraries were sequenced on an Illumina MiSeq instrument. In the paper's pipeline: After out-of-frame sequences were removed, 2.4 million or so distinct TCRbeta sequences remained, averaging approximately 68,000 per individual. Each individual was scored according to the count of over 150 previously reported CMV-associated TCRbeta sequences and the total productive distinct TCRbeta count. A beta-binomial model was reimplemented in Python, and scikit-learn random forests with default parameters were trained on US cohort data. Classifier performance on the Belgian cohort was reported as the median AUC with percentile confidence intervals calculated over 10,000 bootstrap iterations. The table was pulled from immuneACCESS by TCRdb, which kept in-frame rearrangements only. Such tables lose some clones; where checked, under half of the loss comes from unresolved V genes, and the rest has no known cause. D and trimming were read from the DNA, whereas the V and J calls and clone size are those reported in that table. This sample has approximately 46,000 clones in its table, and 77% of those were observed once. The top ten constitute approximately 0.61% of the sample.

A FACSAria II was used to sort memory CD4+ T cells, defined as single viable CD3+CD4+CD8-CD45RO+ cells. To determine CMV serostatus, a Roche Elecsys assay was used that detects serum IgG against CMV pp150, pp28, p38 and p52. Once the samples were thawed, total CD4+ T cells were enriched through positive selection using CD4 magnetic microbeads. The samples came from a different study that was designed specifically to examine the CD4+ T cell memory repertoire. Peripheral blood mononuclear cells were isolated and cryopreserved according to standard operating procedures, and serum was stored at -80 degrees C. Staining used CD3-PerCP (BW264/56), CD4-APC (RPA-T4), CD45RO-PE (UCHT1) and CD8-Pacific Orange (3B5) antibodies, with Sytox blue excluding non-viable cells.

This TCR came from an adult in good health and CMV-seronegative. Material for sequencing was memory CD4+ T cells from blood. The rearranged chain carries TRBV30 and TRBJ1-5; tentative D gene TRBD1, with 5 bases matching. This receptor carries the CDR3 CAWSVFRGGSQPQHF. The DNA sequence is as follows: TGTGCCTGGAGTGTATTTCGGGGGGGAAGTCAGCCCCAGCATTTT. With the portions outside the CDR3 filled from the reference TRBV30 and TRBJ1-5 genes, the complete variable region becomes SQTIHQWPATLVQPVGSPLSLECTVEGTSNPNLYWYRQAAGRGLQLLFYSVGIGQISSEVPQNLSASRPQDRQFILSSKKLLLSDSGFYLCAWSVFRGGSQPQHFGDGTRLSIL.